This TCR beta chain is from a study of T-cell reconstitution after alpha-beta-depleted transplantation in children. CDR3 length: 14 residues. V was pared by 7 bases and J by 0 bases, with 8 bases between. Germline-derived CDR1 and CDR2 are SGHRS and YFSETQ. This clonotype was counted only a few times. Unique molecular identifiers were used to barcode this TCRbeta library. TCRdb called the PCR reads again in MiXCR, with one record for every CDR3 protein. The repertoire holds about 360,000 distinct CDR3 sequences, roughly 14% seen once, with over 3.5% in the top ten. The chain couples TRBV5-1 to TRBJ2-6; no reliable D call. The sequence was obtained from a human donor who donated a stem cell graft to a child with Fanconi anemia. Sequences were derived from PBMCs, sampled from the stem cell graft. The DNA for the CDR3 is TGCGCCAGCCGACCGATCTCTGGGGCCAACGTCCTGACTTTC. Its translation is CASRPISGANVLTF. Full variable domain (remainder filled in from reference TRBV5-1 and TRBJ2-6): KAGVTQTPRYLIKTRGQQVTLSCSPISGHRSVSWYQQTPGQGLQFLFEYFSETQRNKGNFPGRFSGRQFSNSRSEMNVSTLELGDSALYLCASRPISGANVLTFGAGSRLTVL.